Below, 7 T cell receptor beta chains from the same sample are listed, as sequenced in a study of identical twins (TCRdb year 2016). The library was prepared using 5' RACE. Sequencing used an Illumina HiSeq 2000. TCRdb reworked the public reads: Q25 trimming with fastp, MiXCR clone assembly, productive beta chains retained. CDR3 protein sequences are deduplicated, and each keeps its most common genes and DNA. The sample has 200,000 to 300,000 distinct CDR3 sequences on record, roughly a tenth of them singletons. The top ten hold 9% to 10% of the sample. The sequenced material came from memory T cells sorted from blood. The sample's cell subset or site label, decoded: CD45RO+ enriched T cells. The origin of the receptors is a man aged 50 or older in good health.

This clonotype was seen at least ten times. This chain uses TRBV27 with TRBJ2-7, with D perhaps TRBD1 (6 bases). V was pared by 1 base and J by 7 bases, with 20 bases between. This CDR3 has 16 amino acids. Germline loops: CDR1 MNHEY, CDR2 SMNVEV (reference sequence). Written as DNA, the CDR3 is TGTGCCAGCAGTTTATTCCCCGGAGACAGGATGGGAGAGCAGTACTTC. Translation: CASSLFPGDRMGEQYF.

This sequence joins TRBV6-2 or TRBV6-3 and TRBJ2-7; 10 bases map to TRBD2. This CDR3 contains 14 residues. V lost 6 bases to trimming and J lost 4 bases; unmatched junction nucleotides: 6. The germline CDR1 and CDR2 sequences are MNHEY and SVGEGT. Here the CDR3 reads CASRASGRTYEQYF. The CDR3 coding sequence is TGTGCCAGCAGAGCTAGCGGGAGAACGTACGAGCAGTACTTC.

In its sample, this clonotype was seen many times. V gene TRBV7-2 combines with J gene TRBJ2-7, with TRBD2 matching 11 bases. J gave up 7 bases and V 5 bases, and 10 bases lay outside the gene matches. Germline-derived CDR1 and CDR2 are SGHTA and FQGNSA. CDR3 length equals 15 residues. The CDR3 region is CASSPTLAGGGEQYF. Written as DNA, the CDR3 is TGTGCCAGCAGCCCTACGCTAGCGGGAGGAGGGGAGCAGTACTTC.

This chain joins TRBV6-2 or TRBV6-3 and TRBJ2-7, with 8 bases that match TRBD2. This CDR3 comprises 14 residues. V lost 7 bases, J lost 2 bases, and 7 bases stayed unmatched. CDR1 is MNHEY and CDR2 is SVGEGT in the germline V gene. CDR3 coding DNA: TGTGCCAGCACTTCCATAGCGGGACCCTACGAGCAGTACTTC. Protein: CASTSIAGPYEQYF.

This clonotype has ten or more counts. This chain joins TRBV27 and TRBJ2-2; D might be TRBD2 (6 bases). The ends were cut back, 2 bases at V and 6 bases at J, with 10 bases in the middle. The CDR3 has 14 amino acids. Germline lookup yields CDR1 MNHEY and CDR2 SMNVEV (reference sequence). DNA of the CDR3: TGTGCCAGCAGTTTAAAGTGGGGGGCCGGGGAGCTGTTTTTT. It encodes CASSLKWGAGELFF.

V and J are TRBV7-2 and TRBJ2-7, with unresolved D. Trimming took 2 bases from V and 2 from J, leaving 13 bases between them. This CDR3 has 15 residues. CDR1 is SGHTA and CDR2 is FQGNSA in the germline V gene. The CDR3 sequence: CASSLLRAKAYEQYF. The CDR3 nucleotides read TGTGCCAGCAGCTTATTACGAGCAAAGGCCTACGAGCAGTACTTC.

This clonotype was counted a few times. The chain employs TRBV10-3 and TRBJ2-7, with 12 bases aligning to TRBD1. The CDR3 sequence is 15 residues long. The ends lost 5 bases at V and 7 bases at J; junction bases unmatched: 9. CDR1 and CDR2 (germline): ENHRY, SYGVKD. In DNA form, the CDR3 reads TGTGCCATCAGTTCCGGGACAGGGGGCTCGGAAGAGCAGTACTTC. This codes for CAISSGTGGSEEQYF.